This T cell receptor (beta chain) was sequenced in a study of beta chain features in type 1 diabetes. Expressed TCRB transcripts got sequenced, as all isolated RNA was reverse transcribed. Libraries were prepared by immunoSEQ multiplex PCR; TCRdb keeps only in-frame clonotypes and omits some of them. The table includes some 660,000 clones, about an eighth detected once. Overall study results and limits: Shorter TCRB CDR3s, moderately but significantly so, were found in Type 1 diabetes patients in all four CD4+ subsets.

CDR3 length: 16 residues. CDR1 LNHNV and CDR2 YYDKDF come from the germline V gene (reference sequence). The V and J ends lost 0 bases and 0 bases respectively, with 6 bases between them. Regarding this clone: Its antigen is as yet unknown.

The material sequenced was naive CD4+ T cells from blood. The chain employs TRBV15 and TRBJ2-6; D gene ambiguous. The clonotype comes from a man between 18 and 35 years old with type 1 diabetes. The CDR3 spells CATSRDWTSGANVLTF. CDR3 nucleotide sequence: TGTGCCACCAGCAGAGATTGGACCTCTGGGGCCAACGTCCTGACTTTC.